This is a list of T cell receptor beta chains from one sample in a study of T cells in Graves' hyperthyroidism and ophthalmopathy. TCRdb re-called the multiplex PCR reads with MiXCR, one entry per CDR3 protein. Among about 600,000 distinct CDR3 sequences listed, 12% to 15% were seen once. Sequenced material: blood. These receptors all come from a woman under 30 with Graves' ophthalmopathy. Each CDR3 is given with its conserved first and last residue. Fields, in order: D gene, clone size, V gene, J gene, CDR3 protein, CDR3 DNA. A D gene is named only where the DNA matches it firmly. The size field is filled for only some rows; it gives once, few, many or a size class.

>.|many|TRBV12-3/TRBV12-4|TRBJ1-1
CASSWGKYTEAFF
TGTGCCAGCAGTTGGGGGAAGTACACTGAAGCTTTCTTT
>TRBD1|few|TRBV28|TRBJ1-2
CASSLGGTVNYGYTF
TGTGCCAGCAGTTTGGGGGGGACAGTTAACTATGGCTACACCTTC
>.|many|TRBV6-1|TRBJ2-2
CASSYALIKRNTGELFF
TGTGCCAGCAGTTATGCCCTCATAAAGAGAAACACCGGGGAGCTGTTTTTT
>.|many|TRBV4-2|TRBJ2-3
CASRNLGTSTDTQYF
TGTGCCAGCAGAAACTTGGGGACTAGCACAGATACGCAGTATTTT
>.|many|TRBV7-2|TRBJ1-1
CASSSWTLNTEAFF
TGTGCCAGCAGCTCCTGGACCTTGAACACTGAAGCTTTCTTT
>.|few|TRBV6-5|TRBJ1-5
CASSYGGLNQPQHF
TGTGCCAGCAGTTACGGGGGCCTCAATCAGCCCCAGCATTTT
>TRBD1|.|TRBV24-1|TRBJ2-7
CATSDSGQGSYEQYF
TGTGCCACCAGTGATTCCGGACAGGGCTCCTACGAGCAGTACTTC
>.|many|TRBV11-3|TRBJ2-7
CASSFDGTYEQYF
TGTGCCAGCAGCTTTGACGGAACCTACGAGCAGTACTTC
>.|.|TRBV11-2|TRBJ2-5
CASRLASQGPQETQYF
TGTGCCAGCAGACTAGCCTCACAGGGTCCCCAAGAGACCCAGTACTTC
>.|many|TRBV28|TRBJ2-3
CASNRLRDKGKSTDTQYF
TGTGCCAGCAATAGACTACGAGATAAGGGAAAAAGCACAGATACGCAGTATTTT
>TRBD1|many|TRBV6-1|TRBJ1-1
CASRYEDRAGTEAFF
TGTGCCAGTCGCTACGAAGACAGGGCGGGCACTGAAGCTTTCTTT
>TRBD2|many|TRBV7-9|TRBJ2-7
CASSPSGRNEQYF
TGTGCCAGCAGCCCCAGCGGGAGAAACGAGCAGTACTTC
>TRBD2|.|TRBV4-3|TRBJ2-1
CASSQDSAGGYNEQFF
TGCGCCAGCAGCCAAGATTCAGCGGGAGGATACAATGAGCAGTTCTTC
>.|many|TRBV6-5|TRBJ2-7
CASSYSRRVKGPLAEEQYF
TGTGCCAGCAGTTACTCGAGACGGGTGAAGGGGCCCCTTGCGGAGGAGCAGTACTTC
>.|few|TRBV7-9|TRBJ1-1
CALRTALRGAFF
TGTGCCCTGCGGACAGCCCTCCGGGGAGCTTTCTTT
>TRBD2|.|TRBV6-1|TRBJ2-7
CASSLAGGPWEQYF
TGTGCCAGCAGTCTAGCGGGAGGGCCGTGGGAGCAGTACTTC
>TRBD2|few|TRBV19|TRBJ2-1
CASSMLAGVIDEQFF
TGTGCCAGTAGTATGCTAGCGGGAGTGATCGATGAGCAGTTCTTC
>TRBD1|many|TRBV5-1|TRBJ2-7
CASSSPGQGVREQYF
TGCGCCAGCAGCTCACCGGGACAGGGGGTGCGGGAGCAGTACTTC
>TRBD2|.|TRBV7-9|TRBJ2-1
CASSHLTGGPGNEQFF
TGTGCCAGCAGCCATCTAACGGGAGGGCCCGGCAATGAGCAGTTCTTC
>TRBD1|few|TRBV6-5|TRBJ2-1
CASSYSWTGRNEQFF
TGTGCCAGCAGTTACTCCTGGACAGGGCGCAATGAGCAGTTCTTC
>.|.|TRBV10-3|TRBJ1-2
CAISESEGYGYTF
TGTGCCATCAGTGAGTCTGAGGGCTATGGCTACACCTTC
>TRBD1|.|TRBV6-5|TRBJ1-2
CASSGDRGRESYGYTF
TGTGCCAGCAGTGGGGACAGGGGGCGGGAGAGCTATGGCTACACCTTC
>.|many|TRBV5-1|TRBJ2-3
CASSLGTARADTQYF
TGCGCCAGCAGCTTGGGGACTGCACGGGCAGATACGCAGTATTTT
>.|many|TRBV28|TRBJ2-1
CASSAPVGGPYNEQFF
TGTGCCAGCAGTGCCCCGGTTGGGGGTCCCTACAATGAGCAGTTCTTC